Shown below are 21 T cell receptor beta chains from a single sample sequenced in a study of blood T cell repertoires in COVID-19. Sequencing was performed with immunoSEQ multiplex PCR; in TCRdb, only in-frame clones are kept and a portion is missing. The sample has 200,000 to 250,000 clones, about nine tenths seen once. Sequencing used peripheral blood. Receptors originate from a woman aged 40 to 50 with acute or convalescent COVID-19.

The rearrangement uses TRBV25-1 and TRBJ1-4; the match to TRBD1 covers 8 bases. The trim removed 6 bases at V and 7 bases at J, leaving 4 bases unmatched. From germline, CDR1 is MGHDK and CDR2 SYGVNS. The CDR3 covers 13 residues. CDR3 sequence (DNA): TGTGCCAGCAGACAGGGGGAAGGTGAAAAACTGTTTTTT. It codes for CASRQGEGEKLFF. Looking up the rest from reference TRBV25-1 and TRBJ1-4 gives the full variable domain: EADIYQTPRYLVIGTGKKITLECSQTMGHDKMYWYQQDPGMELHLIHYSYGVNSTEKGDLSSESTVSRIRTEHFPLTLESARPSHTSQYLCASRQGEGEKLFFGSGTQLSVL.

The chain links TRBV9 to TRBJ2-2; maybe TRBD2 (5 bases). The V gene lost 3 bases and the J gene lost 7 bases, with 13 bases spanning the gap. The CDR3 has 14 amino acids. Germline V gene lookup returns CDR1 SGDLS and CDR2 YYNGEE. As DNA, the CDR3 is TGTGCCAGCAGCGCGGCCCTAGCTGTCGGGGAGCTGTTTTTT. It encodes CASSAALAVGELFF.

The chain links TRBV2 to TRBJ2-3; TRBD1 might be the D (5 bases). Trimming stripped 7 bases from V and 0 bases from J, with 14 bases between. CDR1 and CDR2 (germline): SNHLY, FYNNEI. CDR3 length: 15 amino acids. The DNA of the CDR3 is TGTGCCAGCACCTACAGGCCCTCTAGCACAGATACGCAGTATTTT. The encoded protein is CASTYRPSSTDTQYF. Combining the CDR3 with reference TRBV2 and TRBJ2-3 gives the whole variable domain EPEVTQTPSHQVTQMGQEVILRCVPISNHLYFYWYRQILGQKVEFLVSFYNNEISEKSEIFDDQFSVERPDGSNFTLKIRSTKLEDSAMYFCASTYRPSSTDTQYFGPGTRLTVL.

This clone was seen just once. The CDR3 coding sequence is TGTGCCGCGTCCCGGGACAGGGTTGAAAAACTGTTTTTT. Amino acid sequence: CAASRDRVEKLFF. This chain links TRBV30 with TRBJ1-4; TRBD1 aligns across 9 bases. V was pared by 8 bases and J by 7 bases, with 8 bases of the junction left unmatched. This CDR3 has 13 amino acids. CDR1 and CDR2 from the germline V gene are GTSNPN and SVGIG (reference sequence).

The rearrangement uses TRBV5-6 and TRBJ1-1; no reliable D call. This CDR3 spans 13 amino acids. Germline values: CDR1 SGHDT, CDR2 YYEEEE. V gave up 0 bases and J gave up 6 bases, with 9 bases separating them. This CDR3 is CASSLEPSSEAFF. The CDR3, as DNA: TGTGCCAGCAGCTTGGAGCCGAGCTCTGAAGCTTTCTTT.

The rearrangement uses TRBV5-1 and TRBJ2-5, with D possibly matching TRBD2 (6 bases). Germline V gene data show CDR1 as SGHRS and CDR2 as YFSETQ. The V and J ends lost 4 bases and 5 bases respectively, with 21 bases between them. CDR3 length: 16 amino acids. The CDR3 nucleotides are TGCGCCAGCAGCCCGTATCCTGTTTCTGGGGGGGAGACCCAGTACTTC. It specifies CASSPYPVSGGETQYF.

The chain has TRBV3-1 (or the pseudogene TRBV3-2) and TRBJ2-7; TRBD1 matches at 10 bases. Looked up from germline, CDR1 is LGHDT and CDR2 is YNNKEL (reference sequence). J was trimmed by 0 bases and V by 6 bases; bases with no gene match: 2. The CDR3 is 14 residues long. CDR3 region: CASSRQGASYEQYV. DNA of the CDR3: TGTGCCAGCAGTCGACAGGGGGCCTCCTACGAGCAGTACGTC.

The chain recombines TRBV2 with TRBJ2-5, with TRBD1 as a possible D gene (6 bases). Germline V gives CDR1 SNHLY, CDR2 FYNNEI. This CDR3 contains 13 residues. Trimming stripped 6 bases from V and 5 bases from J, with 13 bases between. The CDR3 sequence: CASRPGVRETQYF. In nucleotides, the CDR3 is TGTGCCAGCAGGCCAGGGGTCCGGGAGACCCAGTACTTC.

The V and J genes are TRBV30 and TRBJ1-2; D not certain. The CDR3 sequence is 11 residues long. V was shortened by 4 bases and J by 5 bases, with 8 bases between the two germline ends. Germline CDR1 and CDR2: GTSNPN and SVGIG (reference sequence). The CDR3 here is CAWIQWYGYTF. The CDR3 coding sequence is TGTGCCTGGATCCAGTGGTATGGCTACACCTTC.

This chain connects TRBV15 to TRBJ1-4; unclear D gene. This CDR3 spans 15 amino acids. V gave up 0 bases and J gave up 1 base, with 6 bases separating them. Germline assignment: CDR1 LNHNV and CDR2 YYDKDF (reference sequence). CDR3 in amino acids: CATSRDRGTNEKLFF. The CDR3 nucleotides read TGTGCCACCAGCAGAGATCGGGGAACTAATGAAAAACTGTTTTTT.

CDR3 sequence: CASRKSRDAGYTF. DNA for the CDR3: TGTGCCAGTAGGAAGTCGAGGGATGCGGGCTACACCTTC. The chain employs TRBV19 and TRBJ1-2; D gene uncertain. CDR1 LNHDA and CDR2 SQIVND come from the germline V gene (reference sequence). Trimming shortened V by 6 bases and J by 8 bases, and 16 bases separated the two germline ends. The CDR3 loop spans 13 amino acids.

The chain has TRBV6-6 and TRBJ2-2, with 9 bases lining up with TRBD2. Trimming removed 7 bases from V and 0 bases from J; junction bases left unmatched: 6. This CDR3 spans 16 amino acids. Germline V gene sequence: CDR1 MNHNY, CDR2 SVGAGI (reference sequence). The CDR3 sequence: CASIRSGGSNTGELFF. CDR3 nucleotides: TGTGCCAGCATAAGAAGCGGGGGGTCGAACACCGGGGAGCTGTTTTTT.

The gene calls are TRBV5-1 and TRBJ2-2; 15 bases match TRBD2. Germline CDR1 and CDR2: SGHRS and YFSETQ. V trimming: 4 bases; J trimming: 8 bases; junction bases outside the gene matches: 6. This CDR3 spans 16 amino acids. The CDR3 DNA follows: TGCGCCAGCAGCCCTGGACTAGCGGGGGGGCCGGGGGAGCTGTTTTTT. Translation gives CASSPGLAGGPGELFF.

The chain recombines TRBV7-8 with TRBJ1-1; 8 bases are a match to TRBD1. Trimming cost V 6 bases and J 3 bases; bases outside gene matches: 15. CDR3 length: 17 amino acids. Germline CDR1 reads SGHVS; CDR2 reads FQNEAQ. The CDR3 spells CASRLRQGAVMDTEAFF. The CDR3 DNA follows: TGTGCCAGCAGGTTGAGGCAGGGGGCCGTTATGGACACTGAAGCTTTCTTT.

This rearrangement joins TRBV21-1 to TRBJ1-5; the tabulated D call, TRBD1, remains unverified against the DNA. TRBV21-1 corresponds to a pseudogene. CDR3 size: 16 residues. The CDR3 loop reads CASSKRSQGGNQPQHF. The CDR3 bases are TGTGCCAGCAGCAAAAGGAGTCAGGGCGGCAATCAGCCCCAGCATTTT.

This chain uses TRBV9 with TRBJ2-3; D gene unclear. V dropped 0 bases and J dropped 1 base, with 9 bases sitting between them. In germline, CDR1 is SGDLS, CDR2 YYNGEE. CDR3 length: 15 residues. CDR3 amino acids: CASSVGVSRTDTQYF. The CDR3 nucleotides are TGTGCCAGCAGCGTAGGAGTTAGTCGCACAGATACGCAGTATTTT. The entire variable domain, with the rest obtained from reference TRBV9 and TRBJ2-3, is as follows: DSGVTQTPKHLITATGQRVTLRCSPRSGDLSVYWYQQSLDQGLQFLIQYYNGEERAKGNILERFSAQQFPDLHSELNLSSLELGDSALYFCASSVGVSRTDTQYFGPGTRLTVL.

The chain is built from TRBV2 and TRBJ2-7; the match to TRBD1 covers 8 bases. The CDR3 is 12 residues long. V shed 6 bases, J shed 7 bases, and the junction held 5 bases outside the gene matches. CDR1 and CDR2 from the germline V gene are SNHLY and FYNNEI. CDR3 region: CASSDRGLEQYV. The CDR3 DNA is TGTGCCAGCAGCGACAGGGGCCTTGAGCAGTACGTC.

V is TRBV5-5 and J is TRBJ2-5, with 13 bases identical to TRBD2. In germline, CDR1 is SGHKS, CDR2 YYEKEE (reference sequence). This CDR3 is built from 18 residues. V lost 3 bases and J lost 5; bases outside the gene matches: 13. The CDR3 DNA follows: TGTGCCAGCAGCTCCGGTATCACTAGCGGGGGGGCCAGGGAGACCCAGTACTTC. Its translation is CASSSGITSGGARETQYF.

The CDR3: CASSIGPTGRNYGYTF. The CDR3 DNA reads as TGTGCCAGTAGTATAGGACCGACAGGGCGCAACTATGGCTACACCTTC. This chain joins TRBV19 and TRBJ1-2; TRBD1 aligns across 7 bases. The V gene end was trimmed by 1 base and the J gene end by 2 bases; junction bases not matched to a gene: 7. Per germline, CDR1 LNHDA and CDR2 SQIVND (reference sequence). This CDR3 has 16 residues.

This chain connects TRBV10-3 to TRBJ1-6; the match to TRBD1 covers 8 bases. CDR3 size: 15 residues. Unmatched junction bases numbered 11, after V lost 6 bases and J lost 10 bases. The germline V gene encodes CDR1 ENHRY and CDR2 SYGVKD. The CDR3 sequence is CAISPYQGAESPLHF. DNA for the CDR3: TGTGCCATCAGCCCCTACCAGGGGGCCGAGTCACCCCTCCACTTT.

The rearrangement uses TRBV19 and TRBJ1-1, with no clear D. Germline CDR1 and CDR2: LNHDA and SQIVND (reference sequence). Trimming shortened V by 6 bases and J by 5 bases, and 13 bases separated the two germline ends. The CDR3 is 13 residues long. The CDR3 coding sequence is TGTGCCAGTAGCCCTCTGACACGAACTGAAGCTTTCTTT. Translating it yields CASSPLTRTEAFF.